The 15 T cell receptor beta chains listed next were all sequenced from one sample in a study of T cells in Graves' hyperthyroidism and ophthalmopathy. RNA transcripts yielded amplified TCR beta CDR3 regions. HTBI primers drove first-round RT-PCR of the TCR CDR3. Each CDR3 protein is one row after TCRdb ran MiXCR on the multiplex PCR reads. The profile covers some 690,000 distinct CDR3 sequences, with about 18% appearing a single time and about a sixth taken by the ten largest. Sequenced input: blood. These receptors came from a man aged 50-60 years with Graves' hyperthyroidism.

This clonotype has ten or more counts. The chain combines TRBV6-1 with TRBJ1-1, with TRBD1 as a possible D gene (5 bases). V was cut by 6 bases and J by 5 bases, with 10 bases left in between. Looked up from germline, CDR1 is MNHNS and CDR2 is SASEGT. This CDR3 comprises 12 residues. The CDR3 sequence: CASSPKGTEAFF. CDR3 nucleotides: TGTGCCAGCAGCCCAAAGGGGACTGAAGCTTTCTTT.

Concerning this clonotype: No DNA is shown, since the ends of the CDR3 on it are uncertain; the CDR3 is the one TCRdb lists. The J gene is TRBJ1-5, the V gene TRBV6-1. The CDR3 spans 17 amino acids, including both terminal residues. Germline V gives CDR1 MNHNS, CDR2 SASEGT. The CDR3: CASSSSGGFDSNQPQHF.

This clonotype was picked up a small number of times. This chain uses TRBV12-3 or TRBV12-4 with TRBJ2-2; tentatively, D is TRBD1 (5 bases). V shed 6 bases and J shed 6 bases, with 11 bases lying between them. There are 13 residues in the CDR3. The CDR3, as DNA: TGTGCCAGCAGATCTTACAGGCCCGGGGAGCTGTTTTTT. Translated, it gives CASRSYRPGELFF.

There are a few counts of this clonotype. This chain's CDR3 is CASSVGGAFTGELFF. CDR3 nucleotides: TGTGCCAGCAGCGTAGGAGGGGCCTTCACCGGGGAGCTGTTTTTT. The V gene is TRBV9, the J gene TRBJ2-2, with D possibly being TRBD1 or TRBD2 (5 bases each). CDR1 is SGDLS, CDR2 YYNGEE, per germline. V lost 0 bases, J lost 4 bases, and 10 bases lay in between. The CDR3 runs 15 residues.

This clonotype was detected many times. This chain uses TRBV2 with TRBJ1-2; tentative D call: TRBD1 (6 bases). The CDR3 extends over 14 amino acids. The germline CDR1 and CDR2 sequences are SNHLY and FYNNEI. V gave up 6 bases and J gave up 0 bases, with 11 bases separating them. This CDR3 reads CASSGQRSNYGYTF. CDR3 nucleotide sequence: TGTGCCAGCAGCGGACAGCGATCTAACTATGGCTACACCTTC. The entire variable domain, with the rest obtained from reference TRBV2 and TRBJ1-2, is as follows: EPEVTQTPSHQVTQMGQEVILRCVPISNHLYFYWYRQILGQKVEFLVSFYNNEISEKSEIFDDQFSVERPDGSNFTLKIRSTKLEDSAMYFCASSGQRSNYGYTFGSGTRLTVV.

The chain joins TRBV5-1 to TRBJ2-2, with a possible D match to TRBD1 (5 bases). The CDR3 sequence is 15 residues long. The ends were cut back, 0 bases at V and 3 bases at J, with 9 bases in the middle. Germline CDR1 reads SGHRS; CDR2 reads YFSETQ. The CDR3 DNA sequence: TGCGCCAGCAGCTTGGAATGGGGCGACACCGGGGAGCTGTTTTTT. Translating it yields CASSLEWGDTGELFF.

This clonotype showed up many times. The chain uses TRBV2 and TRBJ2-3; 11 bases line up with TRBD1. In germline, CDR1 is SNHLY, CDR2 FYNNEI. The CDR3 extends over 14 amino acids. V gave up 9 bases and J gave up 3 bases; unmatched junction bases: 5. CDR3 nucleotide sequence: TGTGCCAGAATGGACAGGGGGCTTACAGATACGCAGTATTTT. It is translated as CARMDRGLTDTQYF.

This clonotype was recorded a few times. The CDR3 DNA reads as TGTGCCAGCAGCCCCGTTACAGGGGTGGGTGAGCAGTTCTTC. Translated: CASSPVTGVGEQFF. The V and J genes are TRBV27 and TRBJ2-1; TRBD1 matches at 7 bases. Germline V CDR1 and CDR2: MNHEY, SMNVEV (reference sequence). With 6 bases clipped from V and 9 bases from J, the junction kept 11 bases outside the gene matches. CDR3 length equals 14 residues.

This clonotype was seen more than once but under ten times. The rearrangement uses TRBV3-1 and TRBJ1-4; D is possibly TRBD1 (5 bases). This CDR3 has 16 residues. Trimming took off 1 base at V and 5 bases at J, with 14 bases between the two ends. Germline V lookup: CDR1 LGHDT, CDR2 YNNKEL (reference sequence). The DNA for the CDR3 is TGTGCCAGCAGCCAAGCGCCCGGGGGAGGCAATGAAAAACTGTTTTTT. Translation: CASSQAPGGGNEKLFF.

This chain links TRBV12-3 or TRBV12-4 with TRBJ1-6; D gene unclear. Between the trimmed V and J ends, which lost 7 bases and 5 bases, there was a span of 6 bases. The CDR3 runs to 12 residues. The CDR3 DNA follows: TGTGCCAGCATCTCGGATAATTCACCCCTCCACTTT. Translated: CASISDNSPLHF.

This clonotype was detected a few times. This rearrangement joins TRBV13 to TRBJ2-3, with D unresolved. With 7 bases removed from V and 6 bases from J, the gap between germline ends came to 14 bases. The CDR3 spans 13 residues. Germline CDR1 reads PRHDT; CDR2 reads FYEKMQ (reference sequence). CDR3 coding DNA: TGTGCCAGCACCTACCAAGCCGATGATACGCAGTATTTT. Translating it yields CASTYQADDTQYF.

Notes on this clonotype: This may be a read error: a much more frequent sequence differs by one nucleotide. This rearrangement joins TRBV2 to TRBJ2-7; D is uncertain. The CDR3 sequence is 14 residues long. Germline CDR1 reads SNHLY; CDR2 reads FYNNEI. CDR3 amino acids: CASSENTNSYKQYF. DNA for the CDR3: TGTGCCAGCAGTGAAAATACCAACTCCTACAAGCAGTACTTC. The whole variable domain, remainder taken from reference TRBV2 and TRBJ2-7, is EPEVTQTPSHQVTQMGQEVILRCVPISNHLYFYWYRQILGQKVEFLVSFYNNEISEKSEIFDDQFSVERPDGSNFTLKIRSTKLEDSAMYFCASSENTNSYKQYFGPGTRLTVT.

The sample holds many counts of this clonotype. The genes are TRBV6-1 and TRBJ2-6, with 12 bases that match TRBD2. Trimming took 5 bases from V and 1 from J; bases not matched to a gene: 6. Germline CDR1 reads MNHNS; CDR2 reads SASEGT. CDR3 size: 18 residues. The CDR3 sequence is CASSLTLAGGSGANVLTF. The CDR3 region has the DNA TGTGCCAGCAGTCTCACGCTAGCGGGAGGGTCTGGGGCCAACGTCCTGACTTTC.

In its sample, this clonotype was seen many times. The gene calls are TRBV2 and TRBJ1-4; D gene unclear. V lost 2 bases and J 7 bases, leaving 8 bases between the germline ends. CDR1 and CDR2 from the germline V gene are SNHLY and FYNNEI. The CDR3 is 13 residues long. For the CDR3, the DNA is TGTGCCAGCAGTGAACGGACTCGTGAAAAACTGTTTTTT. Translation gives CASSERTREKLFF.

This clonotype was seen many times. The V and J genes are TRBV28 and TRBJ1-6; D is possibly TRBD1 (5 bases). The CDR3 spans 18 residues. Deletions cut 6 bases from V and 2 bases from J, with 20 bases between. Germline V gene lookup returns CDR1 MDHEN and CDR2 SYDVKM. CDR3 loop: CASRERAGTPTYNSPLHF. DNA for the CDR3: TGTGCCAGCAGGGAGAGGGCGGGGACTCCGACCTATAATTCACCCCTCCACTTT.